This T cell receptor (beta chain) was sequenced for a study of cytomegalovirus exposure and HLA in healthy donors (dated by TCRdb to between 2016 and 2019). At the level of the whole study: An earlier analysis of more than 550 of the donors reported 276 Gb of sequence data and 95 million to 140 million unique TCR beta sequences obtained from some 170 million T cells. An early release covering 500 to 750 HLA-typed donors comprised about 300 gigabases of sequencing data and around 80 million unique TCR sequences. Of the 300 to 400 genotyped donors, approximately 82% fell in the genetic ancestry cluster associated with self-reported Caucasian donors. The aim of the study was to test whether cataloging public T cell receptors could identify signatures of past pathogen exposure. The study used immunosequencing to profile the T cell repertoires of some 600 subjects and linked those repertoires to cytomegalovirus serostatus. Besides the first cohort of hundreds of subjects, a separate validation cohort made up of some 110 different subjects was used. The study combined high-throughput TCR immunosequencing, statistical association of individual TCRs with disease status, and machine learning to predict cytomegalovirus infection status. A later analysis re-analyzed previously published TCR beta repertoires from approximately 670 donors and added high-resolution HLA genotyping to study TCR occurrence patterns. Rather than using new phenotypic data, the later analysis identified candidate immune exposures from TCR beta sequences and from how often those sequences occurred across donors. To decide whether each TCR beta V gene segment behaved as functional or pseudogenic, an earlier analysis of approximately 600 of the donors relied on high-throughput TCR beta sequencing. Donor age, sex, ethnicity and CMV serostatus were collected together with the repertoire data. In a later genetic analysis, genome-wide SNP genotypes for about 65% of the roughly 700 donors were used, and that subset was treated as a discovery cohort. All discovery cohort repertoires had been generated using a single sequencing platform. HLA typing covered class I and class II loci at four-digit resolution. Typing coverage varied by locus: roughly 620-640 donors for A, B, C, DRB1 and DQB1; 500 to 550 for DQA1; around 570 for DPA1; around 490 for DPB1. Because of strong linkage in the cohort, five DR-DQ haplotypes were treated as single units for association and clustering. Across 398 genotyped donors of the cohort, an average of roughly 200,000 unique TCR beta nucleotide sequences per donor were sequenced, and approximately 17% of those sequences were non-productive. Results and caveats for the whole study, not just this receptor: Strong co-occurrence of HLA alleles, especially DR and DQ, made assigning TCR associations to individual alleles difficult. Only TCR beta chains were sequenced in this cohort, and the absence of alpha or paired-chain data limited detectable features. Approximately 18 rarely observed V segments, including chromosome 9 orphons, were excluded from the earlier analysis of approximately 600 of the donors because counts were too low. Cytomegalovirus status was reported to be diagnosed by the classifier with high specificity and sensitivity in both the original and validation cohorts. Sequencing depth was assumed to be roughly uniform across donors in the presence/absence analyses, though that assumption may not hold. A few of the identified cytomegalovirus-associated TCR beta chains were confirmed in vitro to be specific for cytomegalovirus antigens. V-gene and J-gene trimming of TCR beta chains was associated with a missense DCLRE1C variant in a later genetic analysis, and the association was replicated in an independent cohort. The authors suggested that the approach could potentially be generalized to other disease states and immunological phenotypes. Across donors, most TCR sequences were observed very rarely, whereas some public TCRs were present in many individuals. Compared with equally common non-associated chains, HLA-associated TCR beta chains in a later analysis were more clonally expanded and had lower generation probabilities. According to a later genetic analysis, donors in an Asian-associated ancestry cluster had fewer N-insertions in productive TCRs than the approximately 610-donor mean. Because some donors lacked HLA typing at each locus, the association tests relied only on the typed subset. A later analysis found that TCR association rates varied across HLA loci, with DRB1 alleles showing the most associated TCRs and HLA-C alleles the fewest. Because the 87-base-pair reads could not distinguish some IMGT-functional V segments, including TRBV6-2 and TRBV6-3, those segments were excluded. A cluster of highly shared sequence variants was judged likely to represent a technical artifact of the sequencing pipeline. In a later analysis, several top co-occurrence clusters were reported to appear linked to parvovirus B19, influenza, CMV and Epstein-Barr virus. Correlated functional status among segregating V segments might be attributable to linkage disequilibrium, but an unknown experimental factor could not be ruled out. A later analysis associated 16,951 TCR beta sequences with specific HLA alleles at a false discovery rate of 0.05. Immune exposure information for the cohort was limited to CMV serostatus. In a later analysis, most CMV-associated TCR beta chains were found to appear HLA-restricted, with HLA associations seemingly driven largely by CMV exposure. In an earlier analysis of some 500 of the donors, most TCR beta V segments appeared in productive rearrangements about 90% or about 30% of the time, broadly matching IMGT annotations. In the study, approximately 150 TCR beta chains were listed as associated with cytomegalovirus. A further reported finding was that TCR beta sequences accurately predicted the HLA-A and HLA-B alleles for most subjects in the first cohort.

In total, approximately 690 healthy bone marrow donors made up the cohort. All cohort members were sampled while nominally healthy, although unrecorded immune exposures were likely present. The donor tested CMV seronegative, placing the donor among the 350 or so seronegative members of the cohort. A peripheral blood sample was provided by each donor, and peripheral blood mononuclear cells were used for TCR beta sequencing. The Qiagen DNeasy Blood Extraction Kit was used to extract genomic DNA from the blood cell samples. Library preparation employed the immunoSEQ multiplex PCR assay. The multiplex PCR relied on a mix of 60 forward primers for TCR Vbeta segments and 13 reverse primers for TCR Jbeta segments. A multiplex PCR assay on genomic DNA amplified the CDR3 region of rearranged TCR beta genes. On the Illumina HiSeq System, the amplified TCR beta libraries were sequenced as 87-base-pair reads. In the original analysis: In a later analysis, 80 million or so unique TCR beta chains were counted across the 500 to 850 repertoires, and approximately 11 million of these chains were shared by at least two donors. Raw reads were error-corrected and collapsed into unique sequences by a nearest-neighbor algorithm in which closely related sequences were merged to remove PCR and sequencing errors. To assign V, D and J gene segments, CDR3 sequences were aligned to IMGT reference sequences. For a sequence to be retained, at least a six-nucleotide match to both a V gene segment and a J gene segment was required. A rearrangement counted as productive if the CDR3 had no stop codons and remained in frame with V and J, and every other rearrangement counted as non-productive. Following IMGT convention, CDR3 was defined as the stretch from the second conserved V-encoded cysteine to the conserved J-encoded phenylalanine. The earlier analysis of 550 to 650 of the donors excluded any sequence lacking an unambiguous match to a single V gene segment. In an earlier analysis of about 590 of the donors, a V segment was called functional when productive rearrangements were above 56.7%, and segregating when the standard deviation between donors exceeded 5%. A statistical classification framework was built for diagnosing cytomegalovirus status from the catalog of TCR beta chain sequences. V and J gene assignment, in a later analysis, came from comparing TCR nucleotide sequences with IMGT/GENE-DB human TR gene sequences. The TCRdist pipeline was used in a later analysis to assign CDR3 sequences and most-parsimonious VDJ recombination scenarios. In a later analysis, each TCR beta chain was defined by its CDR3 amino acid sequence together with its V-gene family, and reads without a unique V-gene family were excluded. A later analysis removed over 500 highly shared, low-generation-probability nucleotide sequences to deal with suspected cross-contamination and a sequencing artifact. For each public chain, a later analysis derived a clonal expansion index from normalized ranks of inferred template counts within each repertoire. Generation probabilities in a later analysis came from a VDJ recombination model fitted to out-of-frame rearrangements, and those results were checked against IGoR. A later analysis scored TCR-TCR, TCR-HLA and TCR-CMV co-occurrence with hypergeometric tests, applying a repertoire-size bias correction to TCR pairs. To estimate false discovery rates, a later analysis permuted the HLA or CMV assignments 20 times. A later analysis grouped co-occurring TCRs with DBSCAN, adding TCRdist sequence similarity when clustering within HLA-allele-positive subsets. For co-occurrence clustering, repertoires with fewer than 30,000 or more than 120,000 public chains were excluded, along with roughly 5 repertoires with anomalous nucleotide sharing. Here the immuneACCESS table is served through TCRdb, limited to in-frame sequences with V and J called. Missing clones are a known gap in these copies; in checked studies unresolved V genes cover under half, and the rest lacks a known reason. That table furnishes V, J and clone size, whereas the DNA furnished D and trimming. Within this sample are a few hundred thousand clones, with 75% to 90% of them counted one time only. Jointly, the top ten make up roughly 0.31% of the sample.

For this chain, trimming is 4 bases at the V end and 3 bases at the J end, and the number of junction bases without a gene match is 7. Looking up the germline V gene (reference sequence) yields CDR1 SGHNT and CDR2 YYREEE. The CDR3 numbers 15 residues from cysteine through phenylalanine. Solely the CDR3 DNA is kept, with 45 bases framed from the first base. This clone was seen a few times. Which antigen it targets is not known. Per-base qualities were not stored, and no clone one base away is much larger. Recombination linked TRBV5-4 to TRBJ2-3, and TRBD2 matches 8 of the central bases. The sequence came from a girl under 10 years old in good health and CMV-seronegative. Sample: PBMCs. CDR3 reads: CASSLTGTRTDTQYF. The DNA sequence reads TGTGCCAGCAGCCTAACCGGGACTAGGACAGATACGCAGTATTTT.